This T cell receptor beta chain originates from a study of blood T cells in healthy people across ages. Study findings and constraints: Long-lived donors carried more naive CD4+ cells and greater diversity than aged donors.

Together with a sample-barcoded 5' primer, a J-beta primer mix was included in a second PCR lasting about 7 to 11 cycles. TCRdb re-called the 5' RACE reads through MiXCR, storing one row per CDR3 protein. Of roughly 1.5 million distinct CDR3 sequences in the sample, under 55% are singletons; the top ten hold more than 4%. Russia was home to the donors, healthy Caucasian individuals aged roughly 6 to 100. This clonotype was detected once. Its antigen remains unidentified. V lost 1 base, J lost 2 bases, and 15 bases lay in between. CDR1 DFQATT and CDR2 SNEGSKA come from the germline V gene (reference sequence). This CDR3 is 16 amino acids long.

What was sequenced was blood. This receptor was obtained from a young woman in good health. The V and J genes are TRBV20-1 and TRBJ2-1; a weak D match, TRBD2 (5 bases). The DNA for the CDR3 is TGCAGTGCTAGAGCACCGCTGTCAGCGGCCTACAATGAGCAGTTCTTC. Its translation is CSARAPLSAAYNEQFF.